Listed here are 19 T cell receptor beta chains from one sample, sequenced in a study of STAT3 mutations in large granular lymphocyte leukemia. General study findings and limits: In T-cell large granular lymphocyte leukemia, about half of patients showed multiple immunodominant subclonotypes.

Using immunoSEQ multiplex PCR, the repertoire was profiled, and TCRdb retains in-frame clones only, with some absent. The sample lists under 15,000 clones, more than 90% seen once, with around a third in the top ten. Antigens of these TCRs are unknown. The sample taken for sequencing was peripheral blood mononuclear cells. The receptors derive from a man in his forties with T-cell large granular lymphocyte leukemia. Some clones in this sample may be carry-over from other donors' samples.

The genes are TRBV7-9 and TRBJ1-6; 8 bases match TRBD1. This CDR3 has 15 amino acids. The junction had 9 bases not matched to a gene; V was cut back by 4 bases and J by 10 bases. CDR1 and CDR2 (germline): SEHNR, FQNEAQ (reference sequence). The CDR3: CASSSQGAKASPLHF. The CDR3 coding sequence is TGTGCCAGCAGCTCTCAGGGGGCGAAAGCCTCACCCCTCCACTTT.

The rearrangement joins TRBV4-1 to TRBJ2-7; 9 nucleotides match TRBD1. V was pared by 0 bases and J by 5 bases, with 5 bases of the junction left unmatched. The CDR3 sequence is 15 residues long. Germline assignment: CDR1 MGHRA and CDR2 YSYEKL. CDR3 amino acids: CASSQEDRGSDEQYF. For the CDR3, the DNA is TGCGCCAGCAGCCAAGAGGACAGGGGAAGCGACGAGCAGTACTTC.

This chain connects TRBV6-5 to TRBJ2-1, with D uncertain. The germline gives CDR1 MNHEY, CDR2 SVGAGI. Trimming removed 6 bases from V and 0 bases from J, with 12 bases in between. CDR3 length: 15 residues. The CDR3 DNA follows: TGTGCCAGCAGCCGGTTTTTACTCTCCTACAATGAGCAGTTCTTC. Encoded protein: CASSRFLLSYNEQFF.

The chain recombines TRBV5-1 with TRBJ1-5; tentatively, D is TRBD1 (6 bases). V was shortened by 2 bases and J by 3 bases, with 9 bases between the two germline ends. The germline CDR1 and CDR2 sequences are SGHRS and YFSETQ. The CDR3 loop spans 14 amino acids. This CDR3 is CASSLGGPNQPQHF. The CDR3, as DNA: TGCGCCAGCAGCTTAGGGGGGCCCAATCAGCCCCAGCATTTT.

This clone was picked up one time. The chain combines TRBV5-1 with TRBJ1-6, with 8 nucleotides matching TRBD1. The ends lost 2 bases at V and 7 bases at J; junction bases unmatched: 11. The CDR3 is made up of 17 amino acids. The germline gives CDR1 SGHRS, CDR2 YFSETQ. CDR3 in amino acids: CASSLSTGTGQNSPLHF. The CDR3 DNA reads as TGCGCCAGCAGCTTAAGTACCGGGACAGGCCAGAATTCACCCCTCCACTTT.

CDR3 residues: CASSYTGDTEAFF. The CDR3 DNA follows: TGTGCCAGCAGCTACACAGGGGACACTGAAGCTTTCTTT. This sequence joins TRBV5-4 and TRBJ1-1; 7 bases match TRBD1. The J segment lost 3 bases and the V segment lost 3 bases, leaving 2 bases of the junction unmatched. The length of the CDR3 is 13 residues. Germline lookup yields CDR1 SGHNT and CDR2 YYREEE (reference sequence).

The J gene is TRBJ1-2, the V gene TRBV5-1; D may be TRBD1 (6 bases). The CDR3 is 16 amino acids. V was clipped by 0 bases and J by 1 base, with 13 bases between them. The germline gives CDR1 SGHRS, CDR2 YFSETQ. The CDR3 coding sequence is TGCGCCAGCAGCTTGGGGCCAGGGGCTAGTAACTATGGCTACACCTTC. Its protein product is CASSLGPGASNYGYTF.

This chain joins TRBV7-3 and TRBJ2-7; TRBD2 might be the D (6 bases). V shed 2 bases and J shed 5 bases, with 22 bases lying between them. Germline CDR1 SGHTA, CDR2 FQGTGA. CDR3 size: 17 residues. This CDR3 is CASSLSPPGGPGNEQYF. For the CDR3, the DNA is TGTGCCAGCAGCTTATCCCCTCCTGGAGGGCCTGGGAACGAGCAGTACTTC.

The table lists this clone with a few counts. The J gene is TRBJ2-7, the V gene TRBV5-6; no definite D call. This CDR3 comprises 15 residues. Trimming took 3 bases from V and 5 from J, leaving 18 bases between them. Germline loops: CDR1 SGHDT, CDR2 YYEEEE. CDR3 coding DNA: TGTGCCAGCAGCTCTCGACGGACCGCCGAGGACGAGCAGTACTTC. Translation gives CASSSRRTAEDEQYF. Full variable domain (missing parts from reference TRBV5-6 and TRBJ2-7): DAGVTQSPTHLIKTRGQQVTLRCSPKSGHDTVSWYQQALGQGPQFIFQYYEEEERQRGNFPDRFSGHQFPNYSSELNVNALLLGDSALYLCASSSRRTAEDEQYFGPGTRLTVT.

The V gene is TRBV18, the J gene TRBJ1-5; no clear D gene. Germline CDR1 and CDR2: KGHSH and LQKENI. The CDR3 is 14 residues long. Deletions cut 1 base from V and 4 bases from J, with 8 bases between. CDR3 region: CASSPLGRNQPQHF. The CDR3, as DNA: TGTGCCAGCTCACCACTAGGCAGAAATCAGCCCCAGCATTTT. The variable domain in full, completed from reference TRBV18 and TRBJ1-5, reads NAGVMQNPRHLVRRRGQEARLRCSPMKGHSHVYWYRQLPEEGLKFMVYLQKENIIDESGMPKERFSAEFPKEGPSILRIQQVVRGDSAAYFCASSPLGRNQPQHFGDGTRLSIL.

The rearrangement uses TRBV28 and TRBJ1-2; weak D call: TRBD1 (5 bases). CDR3 length: 11 amino acids. CDR1 and CDR2 (germline): MDHEN, SYDVKM. Trimming shortened V by 10 bases and J by 13 bases, and 19 bases separated the two germline ends. DNA of the CDR3: TGTGCCACCCTTGGGGGACGGGCGGCCACCTTC. Its protein product is CATLGGRAATF.

The rearrangement joins TRBV5-6 to TRBJ1-5; D may be TRBD1 (6 bases). Germline V CDR1 and CDR2: SGHDT, YYEEEE. V gave up 4 bases and J gave up 7 bases, with 18 bases separating them. This CDR3 region has 15 residues. CDR3 residues: CASSRTLGGSQPQHF. CDR3 DNA: TGTGCCAGCAGCCGGACCTTGGGGGGCAGCCAGCCCCAGCATTTT.

The CDR3 loop reads CASSSEQGLGETQYF. The CDR3 bases are TGTGCCAGCAGCTCAGAGCAGGGTTTGGGAGAGACCCAGTACTTC. V usage is TRBV7-8 and J usage is TRBJ2-5; possible D gene TRBD1, 5 bases. This CDR3 has 15 amino acids. Germline V CDR1 and CDR2: SGHVS, FQNEAQ. Trimming removed 4 bases at V and 4 bases at J, with 16 bases between.

The V and J genes are TRBV9 and TRBJ1-2, with D possibly matching TRBD1 (5 bases). Looked up from germline, CDR1 is SGDLS and CDR2 is YYNGEE. The CDR3 has 14 amino acids. The V gene lost 2 bases and the J gene lost 7 bases, with 15 bases spanning the gap. The CDR3 loop is CASSVRGVGFGYTF. CDR3 DNA: TGTGCCAGCAGCGTTAGAGGGGTCGGATTTGGCTACACCTTC.

CDR3 protein: CASITGSYAGELFF. As DNA, the CDR3 is TGTGCCAGCATCACAGGGTCTTACGCCGGGGAGCTGTTTTTT. The chain is built from TRBV7-2 and TRBJ2-2, with D perhaps TRBD1 (6 bases). CDR3 length equals 14 residues. The ends were cut back, 7 bases at V and 6 bases at J, with 15 bases in the middle. From germline, CDR1 is SGHTA and CDR2 FQGNSA.

The chain carries TRBV6-1 and TRBJ2-5; D may be TRBD2 (6 bases). Germline values: CDR1 MNHNS, CDR2 SASEGT. The CDR3 extends over 14 amino acids. The ends were cut back, 6 bases at V and 7 bases at J, with 18 bases in the middle. Written as DNA, the CDR3 is TGTGCCAGCAGAAAGGGCCATCGGGGAGGGACCCAGTACTTC. The encoded protein is CASRKGHRGGTQYF.

The chain recombines TRBV2 with TRBJ2-7; possibly TRBD1 for D (6 bases). The CDR3 contains 13 residues. Looked up from germline, CDR1 is SNHLY and CDR2 is FYNNEI. With 7 bases removed from V and 2 bases from J, the gap between germline ends came to 12 bases. The CDR3 DNA is TGTGCCAGCAAGAAGACAGGAACCTACGAGCAGTACTTC. Translation: CASKKTGTYEQYF. The variable domain in full, with the rest retrieved from reference TRBV2 and TRBJ2-7, is EPEVTQTPSHQVTQMGQEVILRCVPISNHLYFYWYRQILGQKVEFLVSFYNNEISEKSEIFDDQFSVERPDGSNFTLKIRSTKLEDSAMYFCASKKTGTYEQYFGPGTRLTVT.

The gene calls are TRBV9 and TRBJ1-6, with 8 bases lining up with TRBD1. This CDR3 contains 16 residues. With V trimmed by 2 bases and J by 5 bases, 6 bases remained unmatched. Looked up from germline, CDR1 is SGDLS and CDR2 is YYNGEE. The CDR3 DNA reads TGTGCCAGCAGCGTGGCGGACAGGGCGCATAATTCACCCCTCCACTTT. Protein product: CASSVADRAHNSPLHF. The full variable domain, in which reference TRBV9 and TRBJ1-6 provide the parts outside the CDR3, is DSGVTQTPKHLITATGQRVTLRCSPRSGDLSVYWYQQSLDQGLQFLIQYYNGEERAKGNILERFSAQQFPDLHSELNLSSLELGDSALYFCASSVADRAHNSPLHFGNGTRLTVT.

The V call is TRBV5-6, the J call TRBJ1-5; D uncertain. Germline values: CDR1 SGHDT, CDR2 YYEEEE. There are 16 residues in the CDR3. V gave up 2 bases and J gave up 0 bases, with 12 bases separating them. CDR3 in amino acids: CASSFGVSNSNQPQHF. The CDR3, as DNA: TGTGCCAGCAGCTTTGGAGTCTCGAATAGCAATCAGCCCCAGCATTTT.